This T cell receptor beta chain emerged from a study of CD8 T cells in ankylosing spondylitis. A note on this clonotype: Its antigen is unidentified.

Trimming pared 1 base from V and 7 bases from J, leaving 11 bases between. CDR3 length: 14 residues. CDR1 and CDR2 from the germline V gene are SGHVS and FNYEAQ. TCRdb recomputed calls from the 5' RACE reads with MiXCR, one row per CDR3 protein. The table has more than 150,000 distinct CDR3 sequences, 18% seen once; the top ten hold roughly 4.5%. Notes on the study in general: Peripheral blood samples showed relatively rare disease-linked clones, and these clones were CD8+. Matched ankylosing spondylitis synovial fluid reportedly contained a significantly enriched population of disease-linked clones.

The J gene is TRBJ2-1, the V gene TRBV7-6; tentatively, D is TRBD2 (6 bases). The sample taken for sequencing was blood, either unsorted or a sorted T cell fraction (not recorded which). The origin of this receptor is a male donor aged 5 to 30 with ankylosing spondylitis or in good health (not recorded which). The CDR3 spells CASSLEGGFNEQFF. The DNA of the CDR3 is TGTGCCAGCAGCTTAGAGGGAGGCTTTAATGAGCAGTTCTTC. Full variable domain (remainder filled in from reference TRBV7-6 and TRBJ2-1): GAGVSQSPRYKVTKRGQDVALRCDPISGHVSLYWYRQALGQGPEFLTYFNYEAQQDKSGLPNDRFSAERPEGSISTLTIQRTEQRDSAMYRCASSLEGGFNEQFFGPGTRLTVL.